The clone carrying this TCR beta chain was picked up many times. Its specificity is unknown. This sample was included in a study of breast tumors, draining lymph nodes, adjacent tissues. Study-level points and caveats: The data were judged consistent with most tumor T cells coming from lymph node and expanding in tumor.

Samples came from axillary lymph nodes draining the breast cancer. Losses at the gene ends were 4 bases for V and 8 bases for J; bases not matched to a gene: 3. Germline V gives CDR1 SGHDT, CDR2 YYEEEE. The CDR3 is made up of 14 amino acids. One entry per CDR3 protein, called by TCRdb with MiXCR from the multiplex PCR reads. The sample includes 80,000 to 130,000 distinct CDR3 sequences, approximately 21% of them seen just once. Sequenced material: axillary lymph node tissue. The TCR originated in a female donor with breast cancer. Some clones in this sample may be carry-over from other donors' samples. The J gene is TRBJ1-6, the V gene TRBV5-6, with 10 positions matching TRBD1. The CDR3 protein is CASSRDRGYSPLHF. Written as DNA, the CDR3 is TGTGCCAGCAGCAGGGACAGGGGTTATTCACCCCTCCACTTT.